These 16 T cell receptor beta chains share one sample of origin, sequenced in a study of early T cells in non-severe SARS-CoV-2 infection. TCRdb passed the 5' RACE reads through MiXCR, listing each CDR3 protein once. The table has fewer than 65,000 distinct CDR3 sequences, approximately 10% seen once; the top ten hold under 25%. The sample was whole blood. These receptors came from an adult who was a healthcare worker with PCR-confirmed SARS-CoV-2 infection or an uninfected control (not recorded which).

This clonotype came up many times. CDR3 nucleotides: TGTGCCAGCACCCCACCGGGCGGGGGGCTACGCACAGATACGCAGTATTTT. Its translation: CASTPPGGGLRTDTQYF. The rearrangement joins TRBV13 to TRBJ2-3; the match to TRBD2 covers 8 bases. The CDR3 extends over 17 amino acids. Germline CDR1 reads PRHDT; CDR2 reads FYEKMQ (reference sequence). V trimming: 7 bases; J trimming: 1 base; junction bases outside the gene matches: 13.

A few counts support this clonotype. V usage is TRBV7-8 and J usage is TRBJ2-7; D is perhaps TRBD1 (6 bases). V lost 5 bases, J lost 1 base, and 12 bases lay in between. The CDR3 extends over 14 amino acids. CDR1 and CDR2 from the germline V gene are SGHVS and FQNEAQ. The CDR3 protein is CASSPLGQSYEQYF. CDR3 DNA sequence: TGTGCCAGCAGCCCCCTCGGACAGTCCTACGAGCAGTACTTC.

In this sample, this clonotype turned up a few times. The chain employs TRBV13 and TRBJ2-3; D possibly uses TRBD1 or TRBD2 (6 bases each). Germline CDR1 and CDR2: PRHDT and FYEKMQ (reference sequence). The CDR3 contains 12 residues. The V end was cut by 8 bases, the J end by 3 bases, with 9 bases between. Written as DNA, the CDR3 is TGTGCCAGCCGGAGGGGGACAGATACGCAGTATTTT. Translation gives CASRRGTDTQYF.

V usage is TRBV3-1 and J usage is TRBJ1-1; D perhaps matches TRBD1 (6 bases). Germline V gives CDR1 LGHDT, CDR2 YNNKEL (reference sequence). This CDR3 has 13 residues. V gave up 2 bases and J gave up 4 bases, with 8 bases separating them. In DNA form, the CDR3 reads TGTGCCAGCAGCCAACAGGGGCGCACTGAAGCTTTCTTT. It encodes CASSQQGRTEAFF.

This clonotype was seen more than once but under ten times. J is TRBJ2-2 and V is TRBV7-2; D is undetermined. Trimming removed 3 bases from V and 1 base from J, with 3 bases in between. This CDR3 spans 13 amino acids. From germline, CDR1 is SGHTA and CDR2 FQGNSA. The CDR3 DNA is TGTGCCAGCAGCTTTGGGAACACCGGGGAGCTGTTTTTT. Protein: CASSFGNTGELFF.

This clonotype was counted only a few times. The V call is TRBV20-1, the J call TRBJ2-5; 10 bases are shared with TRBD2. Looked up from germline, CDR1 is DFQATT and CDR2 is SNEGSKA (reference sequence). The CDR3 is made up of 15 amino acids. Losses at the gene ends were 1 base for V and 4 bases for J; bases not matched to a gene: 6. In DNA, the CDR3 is TGCAGTGCTAGAGTTAGCGGGGGGAGTCGAGAGACCCAGTACTTC. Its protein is CSARVSGGSRETQYF.

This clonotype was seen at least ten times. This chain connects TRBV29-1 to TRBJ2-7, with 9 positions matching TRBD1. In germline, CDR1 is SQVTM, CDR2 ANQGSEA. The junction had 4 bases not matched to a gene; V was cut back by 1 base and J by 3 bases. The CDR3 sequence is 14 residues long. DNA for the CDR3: TGCAGCGTTGAAGGAGGGACAGGGATCTACGAGCAGTACTTC. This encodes CSVEGGTGIYEQYF.

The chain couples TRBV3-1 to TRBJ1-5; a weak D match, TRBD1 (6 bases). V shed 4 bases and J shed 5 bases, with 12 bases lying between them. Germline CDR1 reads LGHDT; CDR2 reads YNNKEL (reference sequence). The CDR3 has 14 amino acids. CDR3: CASSPGTHYQPQHF. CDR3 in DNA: TGTGCCAGCAGCCCCGGGACACATTATCAGCCCCAGCATTTT.

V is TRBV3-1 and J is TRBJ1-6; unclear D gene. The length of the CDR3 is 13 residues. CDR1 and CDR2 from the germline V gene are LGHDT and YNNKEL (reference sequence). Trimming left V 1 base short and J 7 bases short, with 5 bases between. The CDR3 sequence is CASSQAQNSPLHF. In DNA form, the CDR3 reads TGTGCCAGCAGCCAAGCCCAGAATTCACCCCTCCACTTT.

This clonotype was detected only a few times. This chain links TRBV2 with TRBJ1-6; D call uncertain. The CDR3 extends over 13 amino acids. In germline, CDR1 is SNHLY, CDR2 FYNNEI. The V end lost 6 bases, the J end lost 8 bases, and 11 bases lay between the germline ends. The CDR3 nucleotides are TGTGCCAGCAGGGCGGAAGTCGATTCACCCCTCCACTTT. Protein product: CASRAEVDSPLHF.

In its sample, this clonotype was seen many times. DNA for the CDR3: TGTGCCAGCAGCTTCTCGACTAGCTTCTACGAGCAGTACTTC. It translates to CASSFSTSFYEQYF. V is TRBV7-2 and J is TRBJ2-7; 7 nucleotides match TRBD2. The CDR3 totals 14 residues. The trim removed 3 bases at V and 3 bases at J, leaving 5 bases unmatched. Germline CDR1 SGHTA, CDR2 FQGNSA.

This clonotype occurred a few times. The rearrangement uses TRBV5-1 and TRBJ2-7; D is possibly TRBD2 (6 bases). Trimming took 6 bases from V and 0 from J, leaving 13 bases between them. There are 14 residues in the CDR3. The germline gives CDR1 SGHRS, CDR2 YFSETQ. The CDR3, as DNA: TGCGCCAGCACGGAGGGGTCAATCTCCTACGAGCAGTACTTC. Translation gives CASTEGSISYEQYF.

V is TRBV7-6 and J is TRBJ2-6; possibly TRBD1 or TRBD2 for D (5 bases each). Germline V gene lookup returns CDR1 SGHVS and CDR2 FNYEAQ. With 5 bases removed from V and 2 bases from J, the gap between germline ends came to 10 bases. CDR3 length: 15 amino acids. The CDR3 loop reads CASSLLGAGANVLTF. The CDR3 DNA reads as TGTGCCAGCAGCCTCCTGGGGGCTGGGGCCAACGTCCTGACTTTC.

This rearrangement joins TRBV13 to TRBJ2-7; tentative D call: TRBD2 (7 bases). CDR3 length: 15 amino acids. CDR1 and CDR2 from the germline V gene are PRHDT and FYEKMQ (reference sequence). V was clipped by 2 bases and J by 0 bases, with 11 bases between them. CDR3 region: CASSLMRGLSYEQYF. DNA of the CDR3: TGTGCCAGCAGCTTAATGCGGGGGCTCTCCTACGAGCAGTACTTC. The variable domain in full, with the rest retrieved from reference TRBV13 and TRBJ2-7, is AAGVIQSPRHLIKEKRETATLKCYPIPRHDTVYWYQQGPGQDPQFLISFYEKMQSDKGSIPDRFSAQQFSDYHSELNMSSLELGDSALYFCASSLMRGLSYEQYFGPGTRLTVT.

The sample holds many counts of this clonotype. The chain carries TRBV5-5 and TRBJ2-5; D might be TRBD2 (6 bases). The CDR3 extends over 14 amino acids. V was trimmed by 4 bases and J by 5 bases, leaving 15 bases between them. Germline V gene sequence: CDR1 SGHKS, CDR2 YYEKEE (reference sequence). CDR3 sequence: CASSLGLLIETQYF. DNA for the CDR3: TGTGCCAGCAGCCTGGGACTTCTGATTGAGACCCAGTACTTC. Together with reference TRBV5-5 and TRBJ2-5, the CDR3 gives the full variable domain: DAGVTQSPTHLIKTRGQQVTLRCSPISGHKSVSWYQQVLGQGPQFIFQYYEKEERGRGNFPDRFSARQFPNYSSELNVNALLLGDSALYLCASSLGLLIETQYFGPGTRLLVL.

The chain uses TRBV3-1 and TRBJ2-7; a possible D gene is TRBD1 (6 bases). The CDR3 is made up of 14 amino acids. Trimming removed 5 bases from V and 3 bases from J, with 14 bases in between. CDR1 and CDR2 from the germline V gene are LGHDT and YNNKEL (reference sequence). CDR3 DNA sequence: TGTGCCAGCAGCGTTAACAGGGATCACTACGAGCAGTACTTC. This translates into CASSVNRDHYEQYF.